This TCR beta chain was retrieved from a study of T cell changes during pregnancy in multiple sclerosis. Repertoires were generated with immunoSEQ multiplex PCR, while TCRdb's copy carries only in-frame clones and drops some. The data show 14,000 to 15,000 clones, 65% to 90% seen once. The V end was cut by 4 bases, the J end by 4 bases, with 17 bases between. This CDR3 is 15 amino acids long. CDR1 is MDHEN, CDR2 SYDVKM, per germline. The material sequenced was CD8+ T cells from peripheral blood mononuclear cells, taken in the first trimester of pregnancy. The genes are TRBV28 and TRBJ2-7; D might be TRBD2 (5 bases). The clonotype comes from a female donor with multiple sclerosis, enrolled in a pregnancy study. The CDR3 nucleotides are TGTGCCAGCAGTTCCCTGGCTAGCTTACCGTACGAGCAGTACTTC. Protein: CASSSLASLPYEQYF.